Included here is one T cell receptor (beta chain) sequence, with context. Its matching antigen is unknown. These data belong to a study of siplizumab effects on memory and regulatory T cells. Study observations and caveats: The diversity of naive T cells seemed greater than that of memory cells, and their alloresponse contribution seemed major. Significantly reduced by siplizumab was the cumulative frequency of alloreactive sequences, namely those traceable to unstimulated CD4+ memory cells.

The repertoire was sequenced with immunoSEQ multiplex PCR; TCRdb's copy has only in-frame clones and lacks some. This repertoire shows about 100,000 clones, 85% to 95% found once; its top ten account for about 1.4%. Germline CDR1 and CDR2: MDHEN and SYDVKM. This CDR3 is built from 16 residues. V was trimmed by 10 bases and J by 0 bases, leaving 20 bases between them. The gene calls are TRBV28 and TRBJ2-3, with D tentatively TRBD2 (5 bases). The clonotype was recovered from a human donor in good health. Source material: non-Treg CD4+ T cells sorted from blood. The CDR3 DNA is TGTGCCACATACTCATGGGGAGCCAAAAGCACAGATACGCAGTATTTT. Encoded protein: CATYSWGAKSTDTQYF. The full variable domain, in which reference TRBV28 and TRBJ2-3 provide the parts outside the CDR3, is DVKVTQSSRYLVKRTGEKVFLECVQDMDHENMFWYRQDPGLGLRLIYFSYDVKMKEKGDIPEGYSVSREKKERFSLILESASTNQTSMYLCATYSWGAKSTDTQYFGPGTRLTVL.